These T cell receptor beta chains were read from a single sample in a study of blood T cell repertoires in COVID-19. Assay: immunoSEQ multiplex PCR; the TCRdb copy retains only in-frame clones and omits some. This sample has around 190,000 clones, with 80% to 90% found just once. Sequencing input: PBMCs or T cells enriched from blood (not recorded which). The source is a woman aged 18-29 years who had recovered from COVID-19. The CDR3 runs from the conserved cysteine through the conserved F or W. Expanded clones are given a class, and other clones once, few, many or no size at all.

>TRBJ1-5|TRBV7-9|-|13
CASSFGVNQPQHF
>TRBJ2-3|TRBV6-6|-|13
CASTTATAGTQYF
>TRBJ2-3|TRBV29-1|-|14
CSVDPGFFTDTQYF
>TRBJ1-1|TRBV6-5|once|14
CASTPDRAVTEAFF
>TRBJ1-4|TRBV10-1|-|10
CASYRPALFF
>TRBJ1-2|TRBV3-1/TRBV3-2|-|14
CASSQGGRENGYTF
>TRBJ2-1|TRBV9|-|15
CASSVDGGPHNEQFF
>TRBJ1-6|TRBV28|-|15
CASSLPGDYNSPLHF
>TRBJ1-1|TRBV19|few|10
CAAGSTEAFF
>TRBJ2-3|TRBV7-2|-|15
CASSSATGDTDTQYF
>TRBJ1-1|TRBV19|-|16
CASTLAAGAQGTEAFF
>TRBJ2-7|TRBV5-1|once|15
CASSFGSGSTYEQYF
>TRBJ1-5|TRBV24-1|few|13
CATRQEINQPQHF
>TRBJ1-1|TRBV18|-|11
CASSADREAFF
>TRBJ2-3|TRBV7-2|-|16
CASSLVVLRGTDTQYF
>TRBJ1-2|TRBV14|few|13
CASSPSGTVGYTF
>TRBJ2-3|TRBV11-2|-|16
CASSVAGGQLTDTQYF
>TRBJ1-5|TRBV19|-|13
CASLDRGDQPQHF
>TRBJ2-7|TRBV20-1|-|12
CSASEQANEQYF
>TRBJ2-2|TRBV27|once|15
CASSLSRMNTGELFF
>TRBJ1-1|TRBV28|-|16
CASRTPGGAVNTEAFF
>TRBJ2-7|TRBV30|-|14
CAWSEGTSSYEQYF
>TRBJ2-5|TRBV5-1|-|16
CASSLRTGEGGETQYF
>TRBJ2-7|TRBV7-9|-|11
CASSVAGEQYF
>TRBJ2-3|TRBV11-1|-|15
CASSLQRSSTDTQYF
>TRBJ1-4|TRBV27|-|14
CASSSGQGREKLFF